The sequence of this T cell receptor (beta chain) was determined in a study of control samples from healthy donors and cancer patients. Measured with immunoSEQ multiplex PCR; TCRdb has only the in-frame clones, and not every one. The table lists some 200,000 clones, 91% of them singletons. There are 15 residues in the CDR3. With 5 bases clipped from V and 5 bases from J, the junction kept 9 bases outside the gene matches. Germline values: CDR1 LNHDA, CDR2 SQIVND (reference sequence). Sequencing was carried out using blood. This rearrangement joins TRBV19 to TRBJ2-5; 9 bases are a match to TRBD2. The receptor's source is a woman aged 30 to 39 in good health. The CDR3 bases are TGTGCCAGTAGTGGCCGCGGGGGGGCTGGTGAGACCCAGTACTTC. This gives the protein CASSGRGGAGETQYF.